The clone carrying this T cell receptor (beta chain) was counted a few times. The method was immunoSEQ multiplex PCR; TCRdb's version includes in-frame clones alone and lacks a portion of them. The data hold about 110,000 clones, with around four fifths observed a single time. The germline gives CDR1 SGHRS, CDR2 YFSETQ. The V gene lost 0 bases and the J gene lost 10 bases, with 17 bases spanning the gap. The CDR3 length is 16 residues. This entry comes from a study of blood T cell repertoires in COVID-19. The overall study: PBMCs, B-cell-depleted T cells, or T cells provided the cDNA or gDNA that made up the material.

The receptor was isolated from a man aged 65-85 years with acute or convalescent COVID-19. What was sequenced was peripheral blood. The rearrangement links TRBV5-1 to TRBJ1-6; the D gene is possibly TRBD1 (5 bases). The DNA of the CDR3 is TGCGCCAGCAGCTTGGAGGGGAGCGGGGCTAGATCACCCCTCCACTTT. Its translation: CASSLEGSGARSPLHF.